The 2 T cell receptor beta chains in this list originate from one sample, sequenced in a study of CD8 T cells in Susac syndrome. RNA totalling about 0.45 to 1 ug underwent reverse transcription with random hexamers. TCRdb reprocessed the immunoSEQ multiplex PCR reads via MiXCR and lists one record per CDR3 protein. The table lists about 150,000 distinct CDR3 sequences, roughly 95% of them singletons, with 0.095% to 0.15% in the top ten. The material sequenced was CD4+ T cells from PBMCs. These receptors all stem from a human donor with Susac syndrome.

As DNA, the CDR3 is TGTGCCAGCAGCCCCCGTGGACAGGGTCGGACCGGGGAGCTGTTTTTT. It translates to CASSPRGQGRTGELFF. V gene TRBV6-6 combines with J gene TRBJ2-2, with 8 positions matching TRBD1. The CDR3 has 16 amino acids. CDR1 and CDR2 from the germline V gene are MNHNY and SVGAGI (reference sequence). Trimming cost V 6 bases and J 5 bases; bases outside gene matches: 11.

The V and J genes are TRBV20-1 and TRBJ1-2, with no clear D. The CDR3 runs to 12 residues. With 0 bases removed from V and 7 bases from J, the gap between germline ends came to 9 bases. Germline V CDR1 and CDR2: DFQATT, SNEGSKA (reference sequence). The CDR3 nucleotides are TGCAGTGCTAGAGATCAACGTGGTGGCTACACCTTC. Protein: CSARDQRGGYTF.